These T cell receptor beta chains were read from a single sample in a study of response to subunit inactivated influenza vaccine. In TCRdb, the RT-PCR reads were re-called with MiXCR into one record per CDR3 protein. Here the sample spans around 500,000 distinct CDR3 sequences, approximately 11% being singletons. Sequenced here: PBMCs from blood, sampled more than 35 days after vaccination. Source of these receptors: a man aged 45 to 65 who received an inactivated influenza vaccine. The CDR3 runs from the conserved cysteine through the conserved F or W. D genes are given only for firm matches. Not all rows give a size; the values are once, few, many and, for expanded clones, a class.

d_call j_call clone_size cdr3_length v_call cdr3_aa cdr3_nt
- TRBJ2-1 once 14 TRBV7-8 CASSLGARGPGGFF TGTGCCAGCAGCTTAGGGGCGCGAGGGCCCGGTGGGTTCTTC
- TRBJ1-6 many 13 TRBV12-3/TRBV12-4 CASSFGGNSPLHF TGTGCCAGCAGTTTTGGGGGAAATTCACCCCTCCACTTT
TRBD1 TRBJ1-2 many 17 TRBV10-1 CASSETTGGDRDYGYTF TGCGCCAGCAGTGAAACGACAGGGGGCGACCGGGACTATGGCTACACCTTC
- TRBJ1-3 few 16 TRBV6-2/TRBV6-3 CASSVRDAYSGNTIYF TGTGCCAGCAGTGTCCGGGACGCTTACTCTGGAAACACCATATATTTT
TRBD1 TRBJ2-5 few 17 TRBV6-5 CASSYWGQGGDGETQYF TGTGCCAGCAGTTACTGGGGACAGGGAGGCGATGGAGAGACCCAGTACTTC
- TRBJ1-1 - 17 TRBV10-3 CAISESGGRGPNTEAFF TGTGCCATCAGTGAGTCTGGGGGGCGGGGACCGAACACTGAAGCTTTCTTT
- TRBJ1-1 many 13 TRBV12-3/TRBV12-4 CASSLHQNTEAFF TGTGCCAGCAGTTTACACCAGAACACTGAAGCTTTCTTT
- TRBJ2-2 - 15 TRBV5-1 CASSLAGQGTGELFF TGCGCCAGCAGCTTGGCCGGTCAGGGGACCGGGGAGCTGTTTTTT
- TRBJ1-1 many 14 TRBV3-1 CASSQQGQGTEAFF TGTGCCAGCAGCCAACAGGGCCAGGGCACTGAAGCTTTCTTT
TRBD1 TRBJ2-7 few 14 TRBV12-3/TRBV12-4 CASSGKTGAGEQYF TGTGCCAGCAGTGGCAAGACAGGGGCGGGCGAGCAGTACTTC
- TRBJ2-7 - 11 TRBV29-1 CSANRAGEQYF TGCAGCGCCAACCGGGCTGGCGAGCAGTACTTC
- TRBJ2-7 many 15 TRBV4-1 CASSQAAGVMDEQYF TGCGCCAGCAGCCAAGCTGCAGGGGTAATGGACGAGCAGTACTTC
- TRBJ2-7 few 14 TRBV11-1 CASSLAPSDYEQYF TGTGCCAGCAGCTTAGCTCCTAGCGACTACGAGCAGTACTTC
- TRBJ2-1 - 13 TRBV6-1 CASRQSAFNEQFF TGTGCCAGCAGGCAATCGGCGTTCAATGAGCAGTTCTTC